This TCR beta chain was sequenced during a study of cytomegalovirus exposure and HLA in healthy donors. Findings and caveats of the study: Most TCR sequences were rare, but some public TCRs occurred in many donors. CMV serostatus stood as the only immune exposure information on hand.

As regards this clone: Its antigen remains unknown. Its ends do not fully match the called genes, so a read error is possible.

Primers included in the PCR were 60 Vbeta and 13 Jbeta primers. Using immunoSEQ multiplex PCR, the repertoire was profiled, and TCRdb retains in-frame clones only, with some absent. The table has roughly 160,000 clones, about 82% seen once. The CDR3 has 16 amino acids. Germline CDR1 reads SGHDT; CDR2 reads YYEEEE. Sample: PBMCs. The V call is TRBV5-6, the J call TRBJ2-5; 12 nucleotides agree with TRBD2. This clonotype was obtained from a woman aged 50 to 60 in good health and CMV-seropositive. The chain's CDR3 is CASSLDGLAGGPRRDF. The CDR3 DNA reads TGTGCCAGCAGTCTTGACGGGCTAGCGGGAGGGCCTAGGAGGGACTTC.